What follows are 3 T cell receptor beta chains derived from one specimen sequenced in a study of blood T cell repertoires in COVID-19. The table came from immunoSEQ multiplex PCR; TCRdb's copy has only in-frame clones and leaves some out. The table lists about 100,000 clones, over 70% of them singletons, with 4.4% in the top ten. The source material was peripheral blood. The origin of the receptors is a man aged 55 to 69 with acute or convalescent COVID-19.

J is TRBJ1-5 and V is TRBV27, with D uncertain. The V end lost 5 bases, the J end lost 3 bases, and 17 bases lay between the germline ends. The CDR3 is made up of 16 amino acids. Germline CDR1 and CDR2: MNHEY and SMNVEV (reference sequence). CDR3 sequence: CASSLLGGFFNQPQHF. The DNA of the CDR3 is TGTGCCAGCAGTCTCCTTGGAGGGTTTTTCAATCAGCCCCAGCATTTT.

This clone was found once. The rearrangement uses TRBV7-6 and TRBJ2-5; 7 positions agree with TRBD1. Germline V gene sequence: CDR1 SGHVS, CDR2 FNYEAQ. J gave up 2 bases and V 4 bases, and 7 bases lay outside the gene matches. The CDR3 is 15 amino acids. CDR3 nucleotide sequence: TGTGCCAGCAGCTATCCATCGACAGGGCAAGAGACCCAGTACTTC. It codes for CASSYPSTGQETQYF.

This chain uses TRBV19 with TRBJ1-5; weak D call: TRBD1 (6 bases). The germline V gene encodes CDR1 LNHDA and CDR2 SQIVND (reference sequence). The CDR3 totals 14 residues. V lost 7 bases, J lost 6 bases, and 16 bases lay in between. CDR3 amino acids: CASTTGFRGQPQHF. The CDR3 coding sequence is TGTGCCAGTACCACAGGGTTTCGCGGTCAGCCCCAGCATTTT.